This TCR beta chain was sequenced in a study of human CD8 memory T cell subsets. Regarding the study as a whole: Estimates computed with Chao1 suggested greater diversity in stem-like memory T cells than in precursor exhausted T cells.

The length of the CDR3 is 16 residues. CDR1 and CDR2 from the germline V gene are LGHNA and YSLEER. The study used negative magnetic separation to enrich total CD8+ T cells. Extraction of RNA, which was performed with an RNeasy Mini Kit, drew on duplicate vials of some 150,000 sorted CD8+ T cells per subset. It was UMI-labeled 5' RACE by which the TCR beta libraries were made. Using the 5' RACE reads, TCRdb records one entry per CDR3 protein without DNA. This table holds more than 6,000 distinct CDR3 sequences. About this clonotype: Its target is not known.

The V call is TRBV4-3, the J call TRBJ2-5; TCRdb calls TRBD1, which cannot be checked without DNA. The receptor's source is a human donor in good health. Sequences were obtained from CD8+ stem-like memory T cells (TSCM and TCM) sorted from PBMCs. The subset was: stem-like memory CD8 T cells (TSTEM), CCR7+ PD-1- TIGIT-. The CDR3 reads CASSQDWSGTSVTQYF.